Each of the 23 T cell receptor beta chains below was sequenced from the same sample in a study of identical twins. TCRdb processed the 5' RACE reads anew with MiXCR; each CDR3 protein has one entry. The data show 1.5 million to 2 million distinct CDR3 sequences, less than 40% seen once. Input material: cord blood. These receptors came from a newborn girl in good health.

This sequence joins TRBV6-1 and TRBJ1-2, with D possibly TRBD1 on 5 matching bases. Trimming took 7 bases from V and 2 from J, leaving 11 bases between them. CDR1 is MNHNS and CDR2 is SASEGT in the germline V gene. The CDR3 contains 13 residues. CDR3 in amino acids: CASTVQGNYGYTF. DNA of the CDR3: TGTGCCAGCACTGTTCAGGGAAACTATGGCTACACCTTC.

Notes on this clonotype: One end of the junction fails to match germline, which may point to a read error. V gene TRBV28 combines with J gene TRBJ2-2, with 9 bases identical to TRBD2. The germline gives CDR1 MDHEN, CDR2 SYDVKM. This CDR3 spans 16 amino acids. The CDR3 region has the DNA TGTGTCAGCAGTTTCCCCTATACTAGCGGGACCGGGGAGCTGTTTTTT. It yields the protein CVSSFPYTSGTGELFF.

This rearrangement joins TRBV20-1 to TRBJ2-3; 13 bases match TRBD2. The CDR3 is made up of 12 amino acids. CDR1 DFQATT and CDR2 SNEGSKA come from the germline V gene (reference sequence). Trimming cost V 7 bases and J 8 bases; bases outside gene matches: 3. CDR3 protein: CSGLAGGPTQYF. In DNA form, the CDR3 reads TGCAGTGGACTAGCGGGGGGCCCTACGCAGTATTTT.

The rearrangement links TRBV7-9 to TRBJ1-2; 7 nucleotides agree with TRBD1. V gave up 4 bases and J gave up 8 bases; unmatched junction bases: 10. The CDR3 is 14 residues long. The germline CDR1 and CDR2 sequences are SEHNR and FQNEAQ (reference sequence). The CDR3 DNA reads TGTGCCAGCAGCTCACAGGCAGGGGGTTTGGGCTACACCTTC. Its translation: CASSSQAGGLGYTF.

A word on this clonotype: A much larger clone lies one base from this, so it may be a read error. The J gene is TRBJ2-6, the V gene TRBV12-3 or TRBV12-4, with a weak D call TRBD1 (5 bases). This CDR3 has 15 residues. CDR3 nucleotide sequence: TGTGCCAGCAGTTCCTACTCCTCTGGGGCCAGCGTCCTGACTTTC. Protein: CASSSYSSGASVLTF.

This clonotype was detected a few times. This chain joins TRBV11-2 and TRBJ2-1; 16 nucleotides agree with TRBD2. V dropped 5 bases and J dropped 6; count of bases not matched to a gene: 7. CDR3 length equals 17 residues. Germline V CDR1 and CDR2: SGHAT, FQNNGV. This chain's CDR3 is CASSRGLAGGLSNEQFF. Here the CDR3 DNA reads TGTGCCAGCAGCCGGGGACTAGCGGGGGGGCTATCCAATGAGCAGTTCTTC.

The chain uses TRBV5-6 and TRBJ1-4; TRBD1 matches 12 bases. Trimming at V came to 3 bases and at J to 7 bases, leaving 1 base not matched to a gene. The V gene's germline CDR1 is SGHDT and CDR2 YYEEEE. This CDR3 has 14 amino acids. The CDR3 loop reads CASSWDRGREKLFF. CDR3 bases: TGTGCCAGCAGCTGGGACAGGGGGCGTGAAAAACTGTTTTTT.

The chain recombines TRBV27 with TRBJ2-7; D gene unclear. V shed 3 bases and J shed 0 bases, with 15 bases lying between them. Germline V CDR1 and CDR2: MNHEY, SMNVEV (reference sequence). The CDR3 sequence is 16 residues long. The CDR3 spells CASSFRAAHLSYEQYF. The DNA of the CDR3 is TGTGCCAGCAGTTTTCGGGCAGCCCACCTCTCCTACGAGCAGTACTTC.

This clonotype was counted at least ten times. This rearrangement joins TRBV28 to TRBJ2-7; tentative D call: TRBD1 (5 bases). The CDR3 loop spans 14 amino acids. Per germline, CDR1 MDHEN and CDR2 SYDVKM. V was cut by 1 base and J by 3 bases, with 10 bases left in between. The CDR3 nucleotides read TGTGCCAGCAGTTTATCAGCAGGGCGCTACGAGCAGTACTTC. Its protein is CASSLSAGRYEQYF.

The chain's CDR3 is CASSPPDLSSYNEQFF. The CDR3, as DNA: TGTGCCAGCTCACCCCCGGACTTGTCCTCCTACAATGAGCAGTTCTTC. This chain uses TRBV18 with TRBJ2-1; D might be TRBD2 (5 bases). V gave up 3 bases and J gave up 0 bases, with 12 bases separating them. The CDR3 contains 16 residues. CDR1 and CDR2 from the germline V gene are KGHSH and LQKENI.

This clonotype was seen a handful of times. The chain employs TRBV3-1 and TRBJ2-3; D is possibly TRBD1 (7 bases). V lost 8 bases to trimming and J lost 0 bases, with 12 bases between them. Germline CDR1 LGHDT, CDR2 YNNKEL (reference sequence). The CDR3 sequence is 14 residues long. CDR3 sequence reads: CASQAGQSTDTQYF. The DNA for the CDR3 is TGTGCCAGCCAGGCGGGACAGAGCACAGATACGCAGTATTTT.

V is TRBV9 and J is TRBJ2-1; 14 bases agree with TRBD2. The DNA end is a closer match to TRBJ2-7, so the J assignment may be wrong. Germline CDR1 SGDLS, CDR2 YYNGEE. The CDR3 contains 16 residues. The CDR3 reads CASSPRLAGGYNEQYF. CDR3 DNA: TGTGCCAGCAGCCCGAGACTAGCGGGGGGGTACAATGAGCAGTACTTC.

This chain joins TRBV5-6 and TRBJ2-3; D call uncertain. In germline, CDR1 is SGHDT, CDR2 YYEEEE. Trimming pared 2 bases from V and 4 bases from J, leaving 11 bases between. The length of the CDR3 is 14 residues. The DNA of the CDR3 is TGTGCCAGCAGCTTCTTTTTCGGCCCAGATACGCAGTATTTT. Protein sequence: CASSFFFGPDTQYF.

In its sample, this clonotype was seen a few times. This chain joins TRBV5-1 and TRBJ2-7, with D maybe TRBD2 (5 bases). Germline CDR1 and CDR2: SGHRS and YFSETQ. V lost 5 bases, J lost 1 base, and 13 bases lay in between. The CDR3 length is 14 residues. This CDR3 reads CASRRTFESYEQYF. The CDR3 DNA sequence: TGCGCCAGCAGGAGGACTTTCGAATCCTACGAGCAGTACTTC.

This clonotype was counted many times. V and J are TRBV12-3 or TRBV12-4 and TRBJ2-7, with 10 bases lining up with TRBD2. The trim removed 6 bases at V and 0 bases at J, leaving 2 bases unmatched. CDR3 length: 14 amino acids. For the CDR3, the DNA is TGTGCCAGCAGCCGGACTAGCGGCTCCTACGAGCAGTACTTC. It is translated as CASSRTSGSYEQYF.

There are a few counts of this clonotype. The J gene is TRBJ1-4, the V gene TRBV29-1; a weak D match, TRBD1 (5 bases). CDR3 length equals 13 residues. V lost 4 bases, J lost 4 bases, and 10 bases lay in between. Germline CDR1 reads SQVTM; CDR2 reads ANQGSEA. The CDR3 nucleotides are TGCAGCGTTGTGGTGGGACTTAATGAAAAACTGTTTTTT. Its translation is CSVVVGLNEKLFF.

This rearrangement joins TRBV15 to TRBJ2-7; D gene uncertain. The J call could be wrong; TRBJ2-5 is a better fit for the DNA end. The CDR3 covers 12 residues. CDR1 and CDR2 from the germline V gene are LNHNV and YYDKDF (reference sequence). The DNA for the CDR3 is TGTGCCACCAGCAGAGACCATGGGACCCAGTACTTC. Translation gives CATSRDHGTQYF.

This clonotype was picked up a small number of times. CDR3 in DNA: TGCGCCAGCAGCCCCGCGACAGGGGACAATGGCTACACCTTC. This codes for CASSPATGDNGYTF. The chain has TRBV5-1 and TRBJ1-2; 8 bases are a match to TRBD1. The V and J ends lost 4 bases and 6 bases, in that order; junction bases with no gene match: 8. The CDR3 is 14 residues long. The V gene's germline CDR1 is SGHRS and CDR2 YFSETQ.

This clonotype was seen only a few times. The rearrangement links TRBV7-9 to TRBJ2-3; no definite D call. The CDR3 is 15 amino acids. V was cut by 0 bases and J by 0 bases, with 7 bases left in between. In germline, CDR1 is SEHNR, CDR2 FQNEAQ (reference sequence). CDR3 DNA sequence: TGTGCCAGCAGCTTAGCATACACTAGCACAGATACGCAGTATTTT. Protein: CASSLAYTSTDTQYF. Looking up the rest from reference TRBV7-9 and TRBJ2-3 gives the full variable domain: DTGVSQNPRHKITKRGQNVTFRCDPISEHNRLYWYRQTLGQGPEFLTYFQNEAQLEKSRLLSDRFSAERPKGSFSTLEIQRTEQGDSAMYLCASSLAYTSTDTQYFGPGTRLTVL.

V and J are TRBV7-2 and TRBJ2-7, with TRBD1 matching 7 bases. The V gene's germline CDR1 is SGHTA and CDR2 FQGNSA. CDR3 length: 13 residues. V lost 4 bases, J lost 6 bases, and 6 bases stayed unmatched. CDR3 nucleotide sequence: TGTGCCAGCAGCTCCACAGGGGCGGGCGAGCAGTACTTC. This sequence encodes CASSSTGAGEQYF.

This clonotype was counted once. The junction departs from the called germline gene at one end, perhaps through a read error. The chain has TRBV12-3 or TRBV12-4 and TRBJ1-4; the D gene is possibly TRBD1 (6 bases). The CDR3 is 13 amino acids. The CDR3 DNA reads TGTGCCAGCACTAGCTTCAGGGGTGAAAAACCGTTTTTT. Its translation is CASTSFRGEKPFF.

This chain joins TRBV4-1 and TRBJ2-1; TRBD2 agrees at 14 bases. CDR1 and CDR2 (germline): MGHRA, YSYEKL. V shed 1 base, J shed 4 bases, and the junction held 3 bases outside the gene matches. This CDR3 spans 17 amino acids. The CDR3 here is CASSQGLAGGDYNEQFF. In DNA, the CDR3 is TGCGCCAGCAGCCAAGGACTAGCGGGAGGGGATTACAATGAGCAGTTCTTC.

The table lists this clonotype with a few counts. The J gene is TRBJ1-4, the V gene TRBV27, with D unresolved. Germline loops: CDR1 MNHEY, CDR2 SMNVEV (reference sequence). The V end was cut by 4 bases, the J end by 5 bases, with 14 bases between. The CDR3 spans 15 residues. Here the CDR3 DNA reads TGTGCCAGCAGTTGGAGTCGGGCCCCAAATGAAAAACTGTTTTTT. Protein sequence: CASSWSRAPNEKLFF.